The entry that follows covers one TCR beta chain sequence. The antigen is not known. The data belong to a study of CD8 T cell repertoires and HIV-1 epitope variants. Study context: Each of Twenty-five Gag and Nef epitope peptides stimulated a separate culture. A roughly ten-day culture received IL-2, IL-7 and IL-15 on days 3 and 7. An uncultured baseline aliquot held 1M T cells.

Trimming cost V 3 bases and J 10 bases; bases outside gene matches: 7. The CDR3 is 14 residues long. Germline CDR1 and CDR2: SGHTA and FQGNSA. Repertoires were generated with immunoSEQ multiplex PCR, while TCRdb's copy carries only in-frame clones and drops some. The sample records around 5,100 clones, about 62% being singletons. The chain carries TRBV7-2 and TRBJ2-3; 10 bases are shared with TRBD2. This sequence originates from a male donor with HIV. The specimen sequenced was cultured CD8+ T cells derived from PBMCs. CDR3 in amino acids: CASSLSGGAGPQYF. CDR3 nucleotides: TGTGCCAGCAGCTTGAGCGGGGGGGCCGGGCCGCAGTATTTT.